These 7 T cell receptor beta chains share one sample of origin, sequenced in a study of T-cell reconstitution after alpha-beta-depleted transplantation in children. Unique molecular identifiers were incorporated during preparation of the TCRbeta library. TCRdb fed the PCR reads into MiXCR, producing one record per CDR3 protein. The sample includes about half a million distinct CDR3 sequences, around 12% of them seen just once. The sequenced sample was PBMCs from the stem cell graft donor, obtained from the stem cell graft. The source of these receptors is a human donor who donated a stem cell graft to a child with combined immunodeficiency.

The chain has TRBV2 and TRBJ1-1; TRBD1 matches at 8 bases. V lost 9 bases to trimming and J lost 1 base; unmatched junction nucleotides: 22. The CDR3 sequence is 19 residues long. Germline CDR1 reads SNHLY; CDR2 reads FYNNEI. The CDR3 sequence is CARTGGDSTDYFGNTEAFF. Written as DNA, the CDR3 is TGTGCCAGAACAGGGGGTGATTCGACCGACTATTTCGGGAACACTGAAGCTTTCTTT.

The V and J genes are TRBV7-8 and TRBJ2-7; TRBD2 matches 9 bases. Germline V gene sequence: CDR1 SGHVS, CDR2 FQNEAQ. J was trimmed by 9 bases and V by 5 bases; bases with no gene match: 14. CDR3 size: 15 residues. The chain's CDR3 is CASSLSGSFPRGQYF. As DNA, the CDR3 is TGTGCCAGCAGCCTTAGCGGGAGTTTCCCTCGGGGGCAGTACTTC.

This clonotype was counted between two and nine times. The chain is built from TRBV6-1 and TRBJ2-3; D might be TRBD2 (6 bases). Between the trimmed V and J ends, which lost 8 bases and 4 bases, there was a span of 22 bases. The germline gives CDR1 MNHNS, CDR2 SASEGT. The CDR3 consists of 16 residues. The chain's CDR3 is CASVDLWRGSADTQYF. The CDR3 DNA reads TGTGCCAGCGTCGACCTATGGAGGGGCTCAGCAGATACGCAGTATTTT.

This clonotype was seen repeatedly, ten times or more. The chain links TRBV7-2 to TRBJ1-2; D is uncertain. The CDR3 totals 11 residues. Trimming left V 5 bases short and J 7 bases short, with 8 bases between. Germline V CDR1 and CDR2: SGHTA, FQGNSA. CDR3 loop: CASSHEGGYTF. The DNA of the CDR3 is TGTGCCAGCAGCCACGAGGGTGGCTACACCTTC.

This sequence joins TRBV9 and TRBJ1-2, with D hard to call. Germline V gene data show CDR1 as SGDLS and CDR2 as YYNGEE. The CDR3 runs to 14 residues. V was trimmed by 0 bases and J by 3 bases, leaving 9 bases between them. CDR3 DNA: TGTGCCAGCAGCGTAGTGCCGGGAGACTATGGCTACACCTTC. Encoded protein: CASSVVPGDYGYTF.

The genes are TRBV29-1 and TRBJ2-5, with D unclear. The ends were cut back, 3 bases at V and 1 base at J, with 9 bases in the middle. CDR1 SQVTM and CDR2 ANQGSEA come from the germline V gene. The CDR3 extends over 13 amino acids. Written as DNA, the CDR3 is TGCAGCGTTGAGTCACGACTCCAAGAGACCCAGTACTTC. Its translation is CSVESRLQETQYF.

This chain connects TRBV7-9 to TRBJ2-7; D might be TRBD2 (7 bases). Per germline, CDR1 SEHNR and CDR2 FQNEAQ (reference sequence). With 5 bases removed from V and 12 bases from J, the gap between germline ends came to 23 bases. This CDR3 has 14 amino acids. The CDR3 DNA follows: TGTGCCAGCAGCCCACCTTATGAGGGGGGGCATCCGTACTTC. It encodes CASSPPYEGGHPYF.